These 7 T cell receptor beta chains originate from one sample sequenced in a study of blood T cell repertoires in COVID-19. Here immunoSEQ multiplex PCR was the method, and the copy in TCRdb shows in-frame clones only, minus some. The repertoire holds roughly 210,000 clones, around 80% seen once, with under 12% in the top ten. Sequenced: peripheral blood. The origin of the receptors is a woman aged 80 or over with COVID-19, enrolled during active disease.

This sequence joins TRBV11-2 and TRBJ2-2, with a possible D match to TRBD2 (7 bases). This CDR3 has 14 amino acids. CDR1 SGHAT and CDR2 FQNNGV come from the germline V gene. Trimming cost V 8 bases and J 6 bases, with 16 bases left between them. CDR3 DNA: TGTGCCAGCGAGGGGGGGCTAAGATCCGGGGAGCTGTTTTTT. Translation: CASEGGLRSGELFF.

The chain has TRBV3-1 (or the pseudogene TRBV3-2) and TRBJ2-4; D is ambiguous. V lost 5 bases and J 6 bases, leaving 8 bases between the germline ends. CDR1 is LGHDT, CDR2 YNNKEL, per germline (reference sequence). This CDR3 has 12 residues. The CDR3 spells CASSSPGNIQYF. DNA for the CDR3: TGTGCCAGCAGCTCCCCCGGAAACATTCAGTACTTC.

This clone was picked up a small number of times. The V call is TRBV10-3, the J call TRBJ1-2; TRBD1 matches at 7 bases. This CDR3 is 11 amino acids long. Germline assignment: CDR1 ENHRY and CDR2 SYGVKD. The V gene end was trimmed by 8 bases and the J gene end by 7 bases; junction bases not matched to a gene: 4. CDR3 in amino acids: CAISQGVGYTF. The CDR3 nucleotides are TGTGCCATCTCGCAGGGGGTTGGCTACACCTTC.

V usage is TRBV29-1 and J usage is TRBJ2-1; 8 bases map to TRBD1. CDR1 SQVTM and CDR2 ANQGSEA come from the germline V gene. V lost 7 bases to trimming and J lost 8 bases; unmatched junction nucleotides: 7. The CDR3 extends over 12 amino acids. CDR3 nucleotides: TGCAGCGCCCGGACAGGGTCCCATGAGCAGTTCTTC. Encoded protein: CSARTGSHEQFF.

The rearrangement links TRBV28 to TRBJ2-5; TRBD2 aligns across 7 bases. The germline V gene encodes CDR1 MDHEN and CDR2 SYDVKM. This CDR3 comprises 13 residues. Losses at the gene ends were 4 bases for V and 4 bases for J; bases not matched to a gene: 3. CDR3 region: CASSSGGGETQYF. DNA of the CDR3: TGTGCCAGCAGTTCGGGGGGTGGAGAGACCCAGTACTTC.

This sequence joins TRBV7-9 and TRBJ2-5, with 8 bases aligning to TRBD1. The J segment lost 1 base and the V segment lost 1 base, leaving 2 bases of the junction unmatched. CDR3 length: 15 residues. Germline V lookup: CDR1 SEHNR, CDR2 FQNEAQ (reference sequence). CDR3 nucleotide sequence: TGTGCCAGCAGCTTAGGGACAGGGTTCCAAGAGACCCAGTACTTC. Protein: CASSLGTGFQETQYF.

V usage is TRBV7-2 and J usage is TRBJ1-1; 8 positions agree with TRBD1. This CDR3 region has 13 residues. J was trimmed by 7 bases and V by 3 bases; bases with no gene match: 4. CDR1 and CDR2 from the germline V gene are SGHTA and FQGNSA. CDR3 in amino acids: CASSLNRGDEAFF. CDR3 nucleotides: TGTGCCAGCAGCTTGAACAGGGGGGATGAAGCTTTCTTT.